These T cell receptor beta chains were read from a single sample in a study of T cells in Graves' hyperthyroidism and ophthalmopathy. Each CDR3 protein is one row after TCRdb ran MiXCR on the multiplex PCR reads. Counted here are about 640,000 distinct CDR3 sequences, about 15% occurring once; the ten biggest clones make up 12%. Sequencing was carried out using blood. The source is a woman in her forties or fifties with Graves' ophthalmopathy. The CDR3 runs from the conserved cysteine through the conserved F or W. The D gene is left open where the match is weak. Size is stated for part of the rows, as once, few or many counts, or as a class when the clone is expanded.

.	TRBJ1-5	TRBV7-9	12	many	CASSLGPTLQHF	TGTGCCAGCAGCTTAGGCCCCACACTCCAGCATTTT
.	TRBJ2-5	TRBV16	15	.	CASSQGGQPSETQYF	TGTGCCAGCAGCCAAGGTGGGCAGCCCTCGGAGACCCAGTACTTC
.	TRBJ1-5	TRBV14	13	.	CASSQEMGQPQHF	TGTGCCAGCAGCCAAGAGATGGGGCAGCCCCAGCATTTT
TRBD2	TRBJ2-2	TRBV28	16	.	CASSQPGRGGTGELFF	TGTGCCAGCAGCCAACCGGGGAGGGGAGGGACCGGGGAGCTGTTTTTT
TRBD2	TRBJ2-1	TRBV30	16	few	CAWNLAGLAGDGEQFF	TGTGCCTGGAATTTGGCGGGACTAGCGGGAGATGGTGAGCAGTTCTTC
.	TRBJ1-1	TRBV29-1	11	many	CSVLDRPEAFF	TGCAGCGTCCTAGACAGGCCTGAAGCTTTCTTT
TRBD2	TRBJ2-1	TRBV6-2/TRBV6-3	16	many	CASSYLGGPLYNEQFF	TGTGCCAGCAGTTACTTGGGAGGGCCCCTGTACAATGAGCAGTTCTTC
.	TRBJ2-5	TRBV5-6	11	few	CASADQETQYF	TGTGCCAGCGCCGACCAAGAGACCCAGTACTTC
TRBD2	TRBJ2-1	TRBV28	13	many	CASSSWGGNEQFF	TGTGCCAGCAGTTCCTGGGGGGGGAATGAGCAGTTCTTC
TRBD2	TRBJ2-1	TRBV13	16	many	CASSPSGFSSYNEQFF	TGTGCCAGCAGTCCTAGCGGTTTCAGCTCCTACAATGAGCAGTTCTTC
.	TRBJ1-5	TRBV2	17	many	CASKSTPSALSNQPQHF	TGTGCCAGCAAGAGTACGCCCAGCGCGCTTAGCAATCAGCCCCAGCATTTT
TRBD2	TRBJ2-1	TRBV7-3	16	.	CASSLVKGGRVFEQFF	TGTGCCAGCAGCTTAGTGAAGGGCGGGAGGGTTTTTGAGCAGTTCTTC
.	TRBJ2-1	TRBV24-1	15	.	CATSDPRRPYNERLF	TGTGCCACCAGTGACCCCCGTCGTCCTTACAATGAGCGGCTCTTC
.	TRBJ2-7	TRBV30	13	once	CAWTRDKTYEQYF	TGTGCCTGGACCCGGGACAAAACCTACGAGCAGTACTTC
TRBD2	TRBJ2-4	TRBV15	16	few	CATSRRLAGIKNIQYF	TGTGCCACCAGCAGAAGACTAGCGGGTATTAAAAACATTCAGTACTTC
TRBD2	TRBJ2-1	TRBV9	14	.	CASSAAGGYNEQFF	TGTGCCAGCAGCGCAGCGGGAGGCTACAATGAGCAGTTCTTC